These 3 T cell receptor beta chains were all obtained from the same sample, sequenced in a study of CD8 T cells in ankylosing spondylitis. TCRdb recomputed calls from the 5' RACE reads with MiXCR, one row per CDR3 protein. This table holds fewer than 50,000 distinct CDR3 sequences, about 10% found once. Sequencing was performed on blood, either unsorted or a sorted T cell fraction (not recorded which). The receptor set was obtained from a male donor with ankylosing spondylitis or in good health (not recorded which).

This chain joins TRBV5-5 and TRBJ2-2, with 9 positions matching TRBD2. This CDR3 is built from 15 residues. With V trimmed by 5 bases and J by 7 bases, 9 bases remained unmatched. Germline V gene sequence: CDR1 SGHKS, CDR2 YYEKEE (reference sequence). CDR3 protein: CASRPRLAVNGELFF. In DNA, the CDR3 is TGTGCCAGCAGACCAAGACTAGCGGTAAACGGGGAGCTGTTTTTT.

There are many counts of this clonotype. The CDR3 sequence is CASSAGGWQETQYF. In DNA form, the CDR3 reads TGTGCCAGCAGTGCAGGGGGCTGGCAAGAGACCCAGTACTTC. The V call is TRBV3-1, the J call TRBJ2-5; TRBD1 aligns across 8 bases. In germline, CDR1 is LGHDT, CDR2 YNNKEL (reference sequence). With 6 bases clipped from V and 2 bases from J, the junction kept 5 bases outside the gene matches. The CDR3 covers 14 residues.

In the case of this clonotype: A much larger clone differs from this one at a single base, so this may be a read error. This chain links TRBV5-1 with TRBJ2-1, with D perhaps matching TRBD2 (7 bases). V was cut by 0 bases and J by 12 bases, with 19 bases left in between. The germline V gene encodes CDR1 SGHRS and CDR2 YFSETQ. This CDR3 comprises 15 residues. For the CDR3, the DNA is TGCGCCAGCAGCTTGGAGGCGGGGGCCGTCAGTGGGCAGTTCTTC. Protein product: CASSLEAGAVSGQFF.